These 20 T cell receptor beta chains originate from one sample sequenced in a study of Ad26.COV2.S vaccination and SARS-CoV-2 variants. Measured with immunoSEQ multiplex PCR; TCRdb has only the in-frame clones, and not every one. The top ten clones hold less than 4.5% of a sample with more than 400,000 clones, 90% of them seen once. Treatment in this sample: around 19 received Ad26.COV2.S at low or high dose, single or two shots; 5 received placebo; per-sample allocation not given. The samples were gathered on day 63 after the first injection of vaccine or placebo. The starting material was peripheral blood, obtained in a trial of Ad26.COV2.S vaccine versus placebo. The receptors shown here come from a person between 18 and 65 years old who received the Ad26.COV2.S COVID-19 vaccine or a placebo.

This clone was observed once. The CDR3 loop reads CASSLIVRDQPQHF. The CDR3 nucleotides read TGTGCCAGCAGTTTGATAGTGCGGGATCAGCCCCAGCATTTT. The rearrangement joins TRBV28 to TRBJ1-5; D unclear. V shed 3 bases and J shed 5 bases, with 11 bases lying between them. From germline, CDR1 is MDHEN and CDR2 SYDVKM. The CDR3 totals 14 residues.

The J gene is TRBJ1-2, the V gene TRBV19; D might be TRBD1 (5 bases). The CDR3 length is 15 residues. CDR1 and CDR2 from the germline V gene are LNHDA and SQIVND (reference sequence). Trimming pared 6 bases from V and 2 bases from J, leaving 16 bases between. The CDR3 nucleotides read TGTGCCAGTAGCCCAACCGGGACTGAAAACTATGGCTACACCTTC. Its protein product is CASSPTGTENYGYTF.

This rearrangement joins TRBV15 to TRBJ2-7, with 9 bases lining up with TRBD2. The CDR3 runs to 13 residues. Trimming took 5 bases from V and 6 from J; bases not matched to a gene: 5. Germline assignment: CDR1 LNHNV and CDR2 YYDKDF (reference sequence). The CDR3 DNA reads as TGTGCCACCAGCCTAGGGACTAGCTCCGAGCAGTACTTC. As protein: CATSLGTSSEQYF.

The chain carries TRBV28 and TRBJ2-4; D is tentatively TRBD1 or TRBD2 (6 bases each). Germline CDR1 MDHEN, CDR2 SYDVKM. V lost 4 bases and J lost 9, with 22 bases in between. This CDR3 is 16 amino acids long. CDR3 residues: CASSSHSTPGGIIQYF. DNA for the CDR3: TGTGCCAGCAGTTCCCACAGCACCCCCGGGGGCATCATTCAGTACTTC.

The rearrangement joins TRBV27 to TRBJ2-1; no clear D gene. V was shortened by 3 bases and J by 0 bases, with 0 bases between the two germline ends. The CDR3 extends over 12 amino acids. CDR1 MNHEY and CDR2 SMNVEV come from the germline V gene (reference sequence). The CDR3 sequence is CASSFSYNEQFF. Here the CDR3 DNA reads TGTGCCAGCAGTTTCTCCTACAATGAGCAGTTCTTC.

This chain joins TRBV18 and TRBJ2-7, with D possibly being TRBD2 (5 bases). In germline, CDR1 is KGHSH, CDR2 LQKENI. V was clipped by 1 base and J by 0 bases, with 7 bases between them. The CDR3 covers 14 residues. The CDR3, as DNA: TGTGCCAGCTCACCACTAGCGCTCTCCTACGAGCAGTACTTC. It specifies CASSPLALSYEQYF.

The chain has TRBV4-3 and TRBJ1-4; 12 bases are a match to TRBD1. Germline V gene data show CDR1 as LGHNA and CDR2 as YSLEER. CDR3 length: 16 amino acids. Trimming at V came to 4 bases and at J to 4 bases, leaving 4 bases not matched to a gene. The CDR3 sequence is CASSRDRGPFNEKLFF. DNA of the CDR3: TGCGCCAGCAGCCGGGACAGGGGGCCCTTTAATGAAAAACTGTTTTTT.

The rearrangement links TRBV18 to TRBJ1-3; 8 bases are shared with TRBD1. Germline loops: CDR1 KGHSH, CDR2 LQKENI. V dropped 1 base and J dropped 0; count of bases not matched to a gene: 5. CDR3 size: 17 residues. CDR3 loop: CASSPLWTGNSGNTIYF. CDR3 nucleotides: TGTGCCAGCTCACCACTCTGGACAGGGAACTCTGGAAACACCATATATTTT.

The chain joins TRBV2 to TRBJ2-7; D is possibly TRBD1 (5 bases). Germline CDR1 reads SNHLY; CDR2 reads FYNNEI. The V end lost 2 bases, the J end lost 7 bases, and 12 bases lay between the germline ends. The CDR3 loop spans 13 amino acids. Here the CDR3 reads CASSEIRVGEQYF. The CDR3 DNA follows: TGTGCCAGCAGTGAAATCAGGGTGGGGGAGCAGTACTTC.

This clone was counted once. The chain recombines TRBV6-2 or TRBV6-3 with TRBJ2-3; TRBD2 aligns across 12 bases. V was clipped by 3 bases and J by 2 bases; unmatched bases: 6. This CDR3 has 17 amino acids. Germline lookup yields CDR1 MNHEY and CDR2 SVGEGT. The CDR3 region has the DNA TGTGCCAGCAGTTATCCCCTAGCGGGAGGGCTCACAGATACGCAGTATTTT. It yields the protein CASSYPLAGGLTDTQYF.

With regard to this clone: Other nucleotide sequences in the sample specify the same CDR3. The V call is TRBV18, the J call TRBJ2-1; TRBD2 matches 13 bases. This CDR3 is 15 amino acids long. Germline V gene lookup returns CDR1 KGHSH and CDR2 LQKENI. V was clipped by 6 bases and J by 5 bases; unmatched bases: 4. CDR3 loop: CASSTGLAGNNEQFF. The CDR3 DNA reads TGTGCCAGCTCGACGGGACTAGCGGGGAACAATGAGCAGTTCTTC.

The chain uses TRBV2 and TRBJ1-1, with a weak D call TRBD1 (5 bases). Germline CDR1 SNHLY, CDR2 FYNNEI. The length of the CDR3 is 14 residues. Between the trimmed V and J ends, which lost 6 bases and 5 bases, there was a span of 16 bases. The CDR3 reads CASSFQGVGTEAFF. The CDR3 region has the DNA TGTGCCAGCAGCTTCCAGGGAGTAGGGACTGAAGCTTTCTTT.

The chain uses TRBV2 and TRBJ2-7; D ambiguous. CDR1 is SNHLY, CDR2 FYNNEI, per germline. The CDR3 consists of 13 residues. The V end lost 8 bases, the J end lost 2 bases, and 13 bases lay between the germline ends. CDR3 DNA sequence: TGTGCCAGCGTCGATCGGCAGCCCTACGAGCAGTACTTC. It codes for CASVDRQPYEQYF.

For the CDR3, the DNA is TGTGCCATCAGTGAGTCGAGGAGGGGCGCGGGTTACGAGCAGTACTTC. Residues: CAISESRRGAGYEQYF. The chain links TRBV10-3 to TRBJ2-7, with a tentative D call TRBD2 (6 bases). This CDR3 contains 16 residues. The V and J ends lost 0 bases and 4 bases respectively, with 16 bases between them. The germline V gene has CDR1 ENHRY and CDR2 SYGVKD.

The table lists this clone with many counts. The chain employs TRBV7-2 and TRBJ2-1; 12 bases are a match to TRBD2. From germline, CDR1 is SGHTA and CDR2 FQGNSA. The CDR3 is 18 amino acids. V shed 2 bases, J shed 3 bases, and the junction held 8 bases outside the gene matches. This chain's CDR3 is CASSLKPVLAGGYNEQFF. CDR3 nucleotide sequence: TGTGCCAGCAGCTTAAAACCGGTACTAGCGGGAGGCTACAATGAGCAGTTCTTC. Supplemented by reference TRBV7-2 and TRBJ2-1, the full variable domain reads GAGVSQSPSNKVTEKGKDVELRCDPISGHTALYWYRQSLGQGLEFLIYFQGNSAPDKSGLPSDRFSAERTGGSVSTLTIQRTQQEDSAVYLCASSLKPVLAGGYNEQFFGPGTRLTVL.

The rearrangement links TRBV13 to TRBJ1-1, with TRBD1 as a possible D gene (5 bases). The CDR3 covers 14 residues. Germline assignment: CDR1 PRHDT and CDR2 FYEKMQ (reference sequence). The ends were cut back, 4 bases at V and 0 bases at J, with 9 bases in the middle. In DNA form, the CDR3 reads TGTGCCAGCAGCTCCGGGACGGTGAACACTGAAGCTTTCTTT. As protein: CASSSGTVNTEAFF.

V is TRBV28 and J is TRBJ1-5, with D perhaps TRBD1 (6 bases). The V end lost 5 bases, the J end lost 7 bases, and 15 bases lay between the germline ends. Germline V gives CDR1 MDHEN, CDR2 SYDVKM. CDR3 length equals 14 residues. The CDR3 DNA sequence: TGTGCCAGCAGTCCCCAGGGGATTGGCCAGCCCCAGCATTTT. This codes for CASSPQGIGQPQHF.

This clone appeared a single time. The chain carries TRBV7-2 and TRBJ2-1; D is uncertain. The CDR3 contains 17 residues. Germline-derived CDR1 and CDR2 are SGHTA and FQGNSA. Trimming left V 1 base short and J 0 bases short, with 13 bases between. The CDR3 loop reads CASSLGRLLGSYNEQFF. CDR3 in DNA: TGTGCCAGCAGCTTAGGGCGACTTCTAGGCTCCTACAATGAGCAGTTCTTC.

The gene calls are TRBV6-5 and TRBJ2-7; no clear D gene. The V gene lost 5 bases and the J gene lost 0 bases, with 2 bases spanning the gap. Germline V gene lookup returns CDR1 MNHEY and CDR2 SVGAGI. The CDR3 consists of 11 residues. The CDR3 here is CASSPSYEQYF. The CDR3 DNA follows: TGTGCCAGCAGTCCCTCCTACGAGCAGTACTTC.

The V gene is TRBV7-3, the J gene TRBJ2-2; 8 nucleotides agree with TRBD2. Germline assignment: CDR1 SGHTA and CDR2 FQGTGA. V trimming: 1 base; J trimming: 6 bases; junction bases outside the gene matches: 7. The CDR3 is 16 amino acids. As DNA, the CDR3 is TGTGCCAGCAGCTTAAGCGGGAGGATCGCGGCCGGGGAGCTGTTTTTT. It encodes CASSLSGRIAAGELFF.